This T cell receptor (beta chain) came from a study of blood T cell repertoires in COVID-19. About the research overall: The United States, Italy and Spain provided the acute and convalescent COVID-19 samples. PBMCs, B-cell-depleted T cells, or T cells provided the cDNA or gDNA that made up the material.

Methods used by the authors: Quantification of nucleated cells was approximated via reference gene primer amplification. Assay: immunoSEQ multiplex PCR; the TCRdb copy retains only in-frame clones and omits some. V and J calls and clone size follow that table, whereas D and trimming were derived from the DNA. Here the sample spans about 200,000 clones, about nine tenths being singletons. The source of this sequence is a man between 45 and 60 years old with acute or convalescent COVID-19. Sequencing was performed on peripheral blood.

CDR3: CAWPNPGQGYGYTF. In DNA form, the CDR3 reads TGTGCCTGGCCCAACCCCGGCCAGGGCTATGGCTACACCTTC. The V and J genes are TRBV30 and TRBJ1-2, with D possibly TRBD1 on 5 matching bases. The germline gives CDR1 GTSNPN, CDR2 SVGIG (reference sequence). This CDR3 is built from 14 residues. V lost 5 bases and J 4 bases, leaving 17 bases between the germline ends.